The 19 T cell receptor beta chains in this list originate from one sample, sequenced in a study of cytomegalovirus exposure and HLA in healthy donors. Both 60 Vbeta primers and 13 Jbeta primers went into the PCR. TCRdb's copy holds only in-frame clones and misses some; the assay was immunoSEQ multiplex PCR. This repertoire shows 90,000 to 120,000 clones, 65% to 85% found once; its top ten account for approximately 2.2%. The sample was PBMCs. The origin of the receptors is a man aged 30 to 45 in good health and CMV-seronegative.

CDR3 in amino acids: CASSHTRSEQYF. DNA of the CDR3: TGTGCCAGCAGCCACACTAGATCCGAGCAGTACTTC. V and J are TRBV28 and TRBJ2-7; weak D call: TRBD2 (5 bases). Deletions cut 6 bases from V and 6 bases from J, with 12 bases between. This CDR3 comprises 12 residues. CDR1 is MDHEN, CDR2 SYDVKM, per germline.

The genes are TRBV6-1 and TRBJ1-1; no firm D call. Germline CDR1 is MNHNS and CDR2 is SASEGT. V was trimmed by 5 bases and J by 0 bases, leaving 13 bases between them. This CDR3 is built from 15 residues. In nucleotides, the CDR3 is TGTGCCAGCAGTCCCCGAGCGGTTTTGAACACTGAAGCTTTCTTT. Protein sequence: CASSPRAVLNTEAFF.

The V and J genes are TRBV7-9 and TRBJ2-7, with 7 bases matching TRBD1. J lost 2 bases, V lost 5 bases, and 18 bases had no gene match. CDR1 and CDR2 (germline): SEHNR, FQNEAQ (reference sequence). The CDR3 spans 18 residues. For the CDR3, the DNA is TGTGCCAGCAGCCCGTACGACCTTTACAGGGGCCTTACCTACGAGCAGTACTTC. Translation: CASSPYDLYRGLTYEQYF.

V usage is TRBV10-1 and J usage is TRBJ2-1, with 7 bases fitting TRBD2. The ends lost 6 bases at V and 0 bases at J; junction bases unmatched: 5. Germline loops: CDR1 WNHNN, CDR2 SYGVQD (reference sequence). The CDR3 sequence is 15 residues long. CDR3 residues: CASSVSGTSYNEQFF. CDR3 nucleotide sequence: TGCGCCAGCAGCGTAAGCGGGACCTCCTACAATGAGCAGTTCTTC.

The rearrangement joins TRBV6-1 to TRBJ2-7; D gene uncertain. Germline-derived CDR1 and CDR2 are MNHNS and SASEGT. CDR3 length: 10 residues. Trimming took 7 bases from V and 7 from J, leaving 8 bases between them. The CDR3 region is CASKNKEQYF. The CDR3 DNA sequence: TGTGCCAGCAAAAACAAAGAGCAGTACTTC.

The CDR3, as DNA: TGTGCCAGCAGCGGTGGGGGGGATAGCGGGAGCTACGAGCAGTACTTC. Translation: CASSGGGDSGSYEQYF. This chain connects TRBV9 to TRBJ2-7; TRBD2 matches at 9 bases. Trimming cost V 3 bases and J 3 bases; bases outside gene matches: 10. CDR1 is SGDLS and CDR2 is YYNGEE in the germline V gene. The CDR3 runs 16 residues.

The count of this clone is one. The chain carries TRBV16 and TRBJ2-7; no firm D call. This CDR3 spans 15 amino acids. Germline CDR1 is KGHSY and CDR2 is FQNENV. The V gene lost 1 base and the J gene lost 4 bases, with 14 bases spanning the gap. Here the CDR3 DNA reads TGTGCCAGCAGCCAATTGGCTAGAGATAGATACGAGCAGTACTTC. Protein: CASSQLARDRYEQYF.

The chain links TRBV6-5 to TRBJ2-7; TRBD2 aligns across 8 bases. Germline V gene sequence: CDR1 MNHEY, CDR2 SVGAGI. CDR3 length: 14 residues. V gave up 4 bases and J gave up 10 bases; unmatched junction bases: 12. The CDR3 loop is CASSSSSGSREQYF. CDR3 nucleotides: TGTGCCAGCAGTTCGTCCAGCGGGAGTCGCGAACAGTACTTC.

Concerning this clone: Within the sample, other DNA sequences also encode this same CDR3. This chain uses TRBV14 with TRBJ1-1, with D perhaps matching TRBD1 (5 bases). CDR1 and CDR2 (germline): SGHDN, FVKESK. This CDR3 is 14 amino acids long. V was cut by 1 base and J by 0 bases, with 6 bases left in between. CDR3 coding DNA: TGTGCCAGCAGCCAAGCAGGGATGAACACTGAAGCTTTCTTT. Translated, it gives CASSQAGMNTEAFF.

V usage is TRBV25-1 and J usage is TRBJ1-2, with 8 bases that match TRBD1. J lost 5 bases, V lost 8 bases, and 10 bases had no gene match. The CDR3 has 14 amino acids. Germline V gene data show CDR1 as MGHDK and CDR2 as SYGVNS. CDR3 bases: TGTGCCAGCCAGGGGGCCCTCTTTGGGTATGGCTACACCTTC. It is translated as CASQGALFGYGYTF.

The V gene is TRBV5-1, the J gene TRBJ1-1; D might be TRBD1 (6 bases). With 3 bases removed from V and 4 bases from J, the gap between germline ends came to 13 bases. CDR1 and CDR2 (germline): SGHRS, YFSETQ. This CDR3 has 14 residues. For the CDR3, the DNA is TGCGCCAGCAGCTGGGGCTGGGGGCTCACTGAAGCTTTCTTT. Protein: CASSWGWGLTEAFF.

V gene TRBV5-3 combines with J gene TRBJ2-1, with D maybe TRBD2 (5 bases). Being an ORF, TRBV5-3 has a function that is uncertain. This CDR3 contains 14 residues. With 1 base removed from V and 5 bases from J, the gap between germline ends came to 10 bases. In nucleotides, the CDR3 is TGTGCCAGAAGCTTGTTTCGGGGAGACAATGAGCAGTTCTTC. It is translated as CARSLFRGDNEQFF.

The chain joins TRBV7-3 to TRBJ1-6; TRBD1 matches 7 bases. The CDR3 totals 15 residues. V was clipped by 5 bases and J by 9 bases; unmatched bases: 10. Germline CDR1 reads SGHTA; CDR2 reads FQGTGA. The CDR3 DNA is TGTGCCAGCAGCGTAGAAGCAGGGGGGAGTTCACCCCTCCACTTT. Protein: CASSVEAGGSSPLHF. The entire variable domain, with the rest obtained from reference TRBV7-3 and TRBJ1-6, is as follows: GAGVSQTPSNKVTEKGKYVELRCDPISGHTALYWYRQSLGQGPEFLIYFQGTGAADDSGLPNDRFFAVRPEGSVSTLKIQRTERGDSAVYLCASSVEAGGSSPLHFGNGTRLTVT.

This rearrangement joins TRBV9 to TRBJ2-3, with a weak D call TRBD2 (7 bases). CDR1 is SGDLS and CDR2 is YYNGEE in the germline V gene. Trimming stripped 3 bases from V and 3 bases from J, with 11 bases between. The CDR3 has 14 residues. CDR3 in DNA: TGTGCCAGCAGCGAGGGGGGGGCGACAGATACGCAGTATTTT. Translated: CASSEGGATDTQYF. The variable domain in full, completed from reference TRBV9 and TRBJ2-3, reads DSGVTQTPKHLITATGQRVTLRCSPRSGDLSVYWYQQSLDQGLQFLIQYYNGEERAKGNILERFSAQQFPDLHSELNLSSLELGDSALYFCASSEGGATDTQYFGPGTRLTVL.

The genes are TRBV2 and TRBJ2-5; 8 positions match TRBD2. This CDR3 has 18 amino acids. Germline values: CDR1 SNHLY, CDR2 FYNNEI. Trimming cost V 0 bases and J 5 bases; bases outside gene matches: 14. In nucleotides, the CDR3 is TGTGCCAGCAGTGAAGCCTGGGGTGCGGGGGGCGGGGTTGAGACCCAGTACTTC. This gives the protein CASSEAWGAGGGVETQYF.

The chain joins TRBV30 to TRBJ2-7, with TRBD2 as a possible D gene (6 bases). CDR1 is GTSNPN and CDR2 is SVGIG in the germline V gene (reference sequence). V gave up 2 bases and J gave up 7 bases, with 12 bases separating them. The CDR3 length is 12 residues. This CDR3 is CAWSMGSGEQYF. The CDR3 DNA sequence: TGTGCCTGGAGTATGGGTAGCGGAGAGCAGTACTTC.

J is TRBJ2-1 and V is TRBV28; no reliable D call. The CDR3 totals 13 residues. Germline V gene sequence: CDR1 MDHEN, CDR2 SYDVKM. The V end was cut by 6 bases, the J end by 7 bases, with 13 bases between. The CDR3 spells CASSPQLRNEQFF. As DNA, the CDR3 is TGTGCCAGCAGCCCTCAACTGAGGAATGAGCAGTTCTTC.

The CDR3 nucleotides are TGTGCCAGCCATGACCCCGGACAGGGTGAAAAACTGTTTTTT. Translating it yields CASHDPGQGEKLFF. The chain carries TRBV25-1 and TRBJ1-4; 8 bases fit TRBD1. CDR1 is MGHDK, CDR2 SYGVNS, per germline. The ends lost 8 bases at V and 7 bases at J; junction bases unmatched: 9. The CDR3 sequence is 14 residues long.

The CDR3 reads CASSLGGPDYGYTF. The CDR3 DNA sequence: TGCGCCAGCAGCTTGGGTGGGCCCGACTATGGCTACACCTTC. The chain links TRBV5-1 to TRBJ1-2, with no clear D. CDR3 length: 14 residues. Trimming pared 0 bases from V and 3 bases from J, leaving 9 bases between. The V gene's germline CDR1 is SGHRS and CDR2 YFSETQ.